This section outlines one T cell receptor (beta chain) sequence together with its context. This specimen comes from a study of shared clonotypes between healthy human individuals. Deep-level assay runs were performed. Replicate sorted-subset PCRs were loaded with around 200 ng DNA, 30,000 to 35,000 T cell genomes. Sequencing used immunoSEQ multiplex PCR; TCRdb keeps in-frame clones, though not all of them. The sample has about 980,000 clones; about 80% are singletons. V was pared by 3 bases and J by 7 bases, with 4 bases between. Germline V gene data show CDR1 as SEHNR and CDR2 as FQNEAQ (reference sequence). The CDR3 spans 12 residues. The authors divided CD4+ cells into CD45RA+ naive and CD45RA-negative memory subsets.

Source material: memory CD4+ T cells sorted from blood. This sample's subset: CD45RA-negative fraction. The clonotype originates from a man between 18 and 35 years old in good health. The V and J genes are TRBV7-9 and TRBJ1-6; D call uncertain. CDR3 nucleotide sequence: TGTGCCAGCAGCTTGACAAATTCACCCCTCCACTTT. Protein product: CASSLTNSPLHF.